This passage covers 12 T cell receptor beta chains from one sample sequenced in a study of T cells expressing NK-cell markers. TCRdb reprocessed the 5' RACE reads, keeping one entry per CDR3 protein, no DNA. Its table lists about 150,000 distinct CDR3 sequences. Sequencing input: blood T cells: a sorted CD56 or NKG2C T cell subset, CD4+ or CD8+ T cells, or bulk PBMC T cells (not recorded which). Receptor source: a woman aged 45 to 65 in good health.

V is TRBV10-3 and J is TRBJ2-7; TCRdb indicates TRBD2, and absent DNA this call remains unverified. CDR3 length equals 13 residues. Germline V CDR1 and CDR2: ENHRY, SYGVKD. The CDR3 loop is CAIREGGNYEQYF.

The rearrangement links TRBV7-6 to TRBJ2-2; TCRdb returns TRBD2, unconfirmable since there is no DNA. The CDR3 contains 15 residues. CDR1 SGHVS and CDR2 FNYEAQ come from the germline V gene. The CDR3 loop is CASSPPSGSTGELFF.

The chain couples TRBV10-3 to TRBJ2-7; lacking DNA, the TRBD2 call made by TCRdb goes unchecked. This CDR3 region has 15 residues. Germline V gives CDR1 ENHRY, CDR2 SYGVKD. The CDR3 here is CAIKRTSGSPYEQYF.

CDR3 sequence reads: CASSLVQAPSYEQYF. The chain joins TRBV7-9 to TRBJ2-7; TCRdb's D call, TRBD2, is unchecked because there is no DNA. The V gene's germline CDR1 is SEHNR and CDR2 FQNEAQ (reference sequence). The CDR3 runs to 15 residues.

The chain has TRBV27 and TRBJ1-1; TCRdb's D call, TRBD1, is unchecked because there is no DNA. Germline values: CDR1 MNHEY, CDR2 SMNVEV (reference sequence). This CDR3 region has 13 residues. The CDR3 is CASSLSGRTEAFF.

V gene TRBV6-1 combines with J gene TRBJ1-1. Germline V gene lookup returns CDR1 MNHNS and CDR2 SASEGT. The CDR3 is 15 amino acids. CDR3 in amino acids: CASSEEGPWNTEAFF.

The V gene is TRBV4-1, the J gene TRBJ1-1; there is no DNA to check the TCRdb D call of TRBD1. The CDR3 has 13 residues. Germline values: CDR1 MGHRA, CDR2 YSYEKL. CDR3 amino acids: CASSTRGGTEAFF.

The chain employs TRBV30 and TRBJ2-1; TCRdb's assignment of TRBD1 cannot be checked, as there is no DNA. The CDR3 is 15 amino acids. Per germline, CDR1 GTSNPN and CDR2 SVGIG (reference sequence). The chain's CDR3 is CASQWAGGPYNEQFF.

This chain connects TRBV29-1 to TRBJ1-1; TCRdb's assignment of TRBD1 cannot be checked, as there is no DNA. Germline-derived CDR1 and CDR2 are SQVTM and ANQGSEA. This CDR3 region has 13 residues. The chain's CDR3 is CSVSNRGGTEAFF.

This chain links TRBV12-5 with TRBJ2-5; TCRdb gives TRBD1 as the D gene, but with no DNA this cannot be confirmed. The V gene's germline CDR1 is LGHNT and CDR2 FRNRAP. This CDR3 is built from 15 residues. CDR3 in amino acids: CASPFYYRGQKTQYF.

V is TRBV24-1 and J is TRBJ2-1; with no DNA, the TCRdb D assignment of TRBD1 cannot be verified. This CDR3 spans 13 amino acids. CDR1 KGHDR and CDR2 SFDVKD come from the germline V gene. The CDR3 reads CATSDLGQVGQFF.

The rearrangement joins TRBV4-1 to TRBJ2-3; TCRdb's D call of TRBD2 is untestable without DNA. CDR3 length: 17 amino acids. Germline-derived CDR1 and CDR2 are MGHRA and YSYEKL. The CDR3 is CASSQGISGRGTDTQYF.